The 18 T cell receptor beta chains below were found in one sample sequenced in a study of beta chain features in type 1 diabetes. Expressed TCRB transcripts were sequenced because the isolated RNA had all been reverse transcribed beforehand. Sequencing used immunoSEQ multiplex PCR; TCRdb keeps in-frame clones, though not all of them. The repertoire holds under 950,000 clones, roughly a sixth seen once, with about 0.02% in the top ten. Specimen: naive CD4+ T cells from blood. Source of these receptors: a woman in her late teens or twenties in good health.

The rearrangement joins TRBV4-3 to TRBJ1-1; possibly TRBD1 for D (5 bases). The CDR3 is 14 residues long. The V gene's germline CDR1 is LGHNA and CDR2 YSLEER. V lost 1 base and J 1 base, leaving 7 bases between the germline ends. As DNA, the CDR3 is TGCGCCAGCAGCCAAGTTGACAGGAACACTGAAGCTTTCTTT. Translation gives CASSQVDRNTEAFF.

This clone was counted between two and nine times. The rearrangement joins TRBV14 to TRBJ1-2, with D perhaps matching TRBD1 (5 bases). CDR3 size: 15 residues. CDR1 and CDR2 (germline): SGHDN, FVKESK. The V and J ends lost 0 bases and 3 bases respectively, with 11 bases between them. The DNA for the CDR3 is TGTGCCAGCAGCCAAGAATGGGGGAGAGACTATGGCTACACCTTC. Its translation: CASSQEWGRDYGYTF.

The CDR3 loop reads CASRDGGYEQYF. The DNA for the CDR3 is TGTGCCAGCAGGGACGGGGGCTACGAGCAGTACTTC. The rearrangement uses TRBV6-6 and TRBJ2-7; D is perhaps TRBD2 (6 bases). Germline loops: CDR1 MNHNY, CDR2 SVGAGI (reference sequence). V was cut by 6 bases and J by 3 bases, with 9 bases left in between. The CDR3 covers 12 residues.

This clone was seen more than once but under ten times. The CDR3 spells CASSYSSGQGSDTQYF. CDR3 coding DNA: TGTGCCAGCAGTTACTCCTCGGGACAGGGGTCGGATACGCAGTATTTT. This chain joins TRBV6-5 and TRBJ2-3, with 10 bases fitting TRBD1. CDR1 is MNHEY, CDR2 SVGAGI, per germline. The ends lost 0 bases at V and 6 bases at J; junction bases unmatched: 6. The CDR3 length is 16 residues.

This clone appeared a few times. The genes are TRBV7-9 and TRBJ1-5; the D gene is possibly TRBD1 (5 bases). CDR3 length equals 15 residues. V was pared by 0 bases and J by 6 bases, with 12 bases between. Per the germline V gene, CDR1 is SEHNR and CDR2 is FQNEAQ (reference sequence). CDR3 nucleotides: TGTGCCAGCAGCTTAGCAGGGGACGTGGTTCAGCCCCAGCATTTT. Translation: CASSLAGDVVQPQHF.

This sequence joins TRBV4-2 and TRBJ2-3, with D unresolved. The CDR3 runs 15 residues. Per germline, CDR1 LGHNA and CDR2 YNFKEQ. V was cut by 0 bases and J by 4 bases, with 11 bases left in between. The CDR3 loop reads CASSQDWALADTQYF. The DNA of the CDR3 is TGTGCCAGCAGCCAAGATTGGGCCCTAGCAGATACGCAGTATTTT.

The chain's CDR3 is CASSRQGSGEKLFF. DNA of the CDR3: TGTGCCAGCAGTCGACAGGGATCCGGTGAAAAACTGTTTTTT. The chain combines TRBV6-1 with TRBJ1-4; 7 bases are a match to TRBD1. Unmatched junction bases numbered 7, after V lost 5 bases and J lost 7 bases. The length of the CDR3 is 14 residues. The germline V gene encodes CDR1 MNHNS and CDR2 SASEGT.

This clone was counted a few times. V usage is TRBV7-9 and J usage is TRBJ2-1; D unresolved. Looked up from germline, CDR1 is SEHNR and CDR2 is FQNEAQ (reference sequence). The CDR3 is 12 amino acids. V dropped 5 bases and J dropped 9 bases, with 11 bases sitting between them. CDR3 loop: CASSRSPGEQFF. Written as DNA, the CDR3 is TGTGCCAGCAGCCGATCCCCGGGTGAGCAGTTCTTC.

Remarks on this clone: The sample holds other DNA sequences that translate to the same CDR3. This sequence joins TRBV6-5 and TRBJ1-1; D is perhaps TRBD1 (5 bases). This CDR3 has 11 amino acids. The V end was cut by 6 bases, the J end by 8 bases, with 10 bases between. Germline V gene sequence: CDR1 MNHEY, CDR2 SVGAGI. As DNA, the CDR3 is TGTGCCAGCAGCCAGGGTATCGAAGCTTTCTTT. Protein: CASSQGIEAFF.

This clone showed up just a few times. The chain links TRBV6-5 to TRBJ2-5, with 8 bases lining up with TRBD2. Germline CDR1 is MNHEY and CDR2 is SVGAGI. V shed 0 bases and J 0 bases; nucleotides not matched to a gene: 3. The CDR3 covers 16 residues. CDR3 DNA sequence: TGTGCCAGCAGTTACTCTTGGACTAGCAACCAAGAGACCCAGTACTTC. Translated: CASSYSWTSNQETQYF.

The V call is TRBV7-9, the J call TRBJ2-5; 9 bases fit TRBD1. The CDR3 is 16 amino acids. The germline V gene has CDR1 SEHNR and CDR2 FQNEAQ (reference sequence). V trimming: 3 bases; J trimming: 5 bases; junction bases outside the gene matches: 10. The CDR3 protein is CASSFGRTGVGETQYF. DNA for the CDR3: TGTGCCAGCAGCTTCGGCAGGACAGGGGTTGGGGAGACCCAGTACTTC.

The chain carries TRBV6-5 and TRBJ2-7; D call uncertain. In germline, CDR1 is MNHEY, CDR2 SVGAGI. The CDR3 sequence is 14 residues long. The V gene lost 2 bases and the J gene lost 4 bases, with 12 bases spanning the gap. The CDR3 region is CASSYVGWAYEQYF. The CDR3 DNA is TGTGCCAGCAGTTACGTTGGTTGGGCATACGAGCAGTACTTC.

There are a few counts of this clone. The rearrangement uses TRBV5-4 and TRBJ2-3; 7 bases match TRBD1. The germline V gene encodes CDR1 SGHNT and CDR2 YYREEE (reference sequence). The CDR3 sequence is 16 residues long. After removal of 4 bases from V and 0 bases from J, the junction contained 8 bases not matched to a gene. As DNA, the CDR3 is TGTGCCAGCAGCAACCCACTCAGGGGGAGCACAGATACGCAGTATTTT. It yields the protein CASSNPLRGSTDTQYF.

This clone has just a few counts. V and J are TRBV13 and TRBJ2-7; no clear D gene. The CDR3 consists of 15 residues. Trimming stripped 2 bases from V and 2 bases from J, with 13 bases between. From germline, CDR1 is PRHDT and CDR2 FYEKMQ (reference sequence). CDR3 sequence reads: CASSLSKTFTYEQYF. In DNA form, the CDR3 reads TGTGCCAGCAGCTTAAGTAAGACCTTCACCTACGAGCAGTACTTC.

For this clone: A read error may be the cause here, since a much bigger clone is one base away. At the DNA level, this CDR3 is encoded by other sequences in the same sample as well. CDR3 bases: TGTGCCAGCAGCTTGGCCTCCAGCTCCTACAATGAGCAGTTCTTC. Translation: CASSLASSSYNEQFF. The genes are TRBV5-4 and TRBJ2-1; D is ambiguous. V was pared by 0 bases and J by 0 bases, with 7 bases between. Germline CDR1 reads SGHNT; CDR2 reads YYREEE (reference sequence). The CDR3 is 15 amino acids.

This clone has only a few counts. Different DNA sequences within this sample yield the same CDR3. The rearrangement uses TRBV7-8 and TRBJ2-3; no firm D call. Trimming took 0 bases from V and 4 from J, leaving 5 bases between them. CDR1 and CDR2 from the germline V gene are SGHVS and FQNEAQ. The length of the CDR3 is 13 residues. CDR3 sequence: CASSLAGADTQYF. The CDR3, as DNA: TGTGCCAGCAGCTTAGCGGGCGCAGATACGCAGTATTTT.

J is TRBJ1-4 and V is TRBV19; D gene ambiguous. The length of the CDR3 is 16 residues. V lost 1 base, J lost 6 bases, and 15 bases lay in between. CDR1 LNHDA and CDR2 SQIVND come from the germline V gene (reference sequence). The CDR3 DNA reads as TGTGCCAGTAGTATAGGAAACTCTTCCCCGGATGAAAAACTGTTTTTT. It is translated as CASSIGNSSPDEKLFF.

V gene TRBV15 combines with J gene TRBJ2-1; D not certain. The CDR3 contains 14 residues. The V end lost 1 base, the J end lost 8 bases, and 12 bases lay between the germline ends. Germline V gene data show CDR1 as LNHNV and CDR2 as YYDKDF (reference sequence). CDR3 region: CATSRAKRADEQFF. Written as DNA, the CDR3 is TGTGCCACCAGCAGAGCTAAACGGGCAGATGAGCAGTTCTTC.